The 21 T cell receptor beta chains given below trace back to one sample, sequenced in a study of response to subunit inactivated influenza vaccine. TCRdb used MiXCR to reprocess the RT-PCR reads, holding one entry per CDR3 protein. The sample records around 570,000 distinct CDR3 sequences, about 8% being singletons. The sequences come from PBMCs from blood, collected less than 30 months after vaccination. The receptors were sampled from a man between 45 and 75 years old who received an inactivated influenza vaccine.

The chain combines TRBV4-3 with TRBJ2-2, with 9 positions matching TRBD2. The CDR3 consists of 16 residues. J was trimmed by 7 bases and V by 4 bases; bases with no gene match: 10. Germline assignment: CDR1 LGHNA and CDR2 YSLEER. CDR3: CASSLPSGGQGGELFF. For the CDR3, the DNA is TGCGCCAGCAGCCTTCCCAGCGGGGGGCAAGGCGGGGAGCTGTTTTTT.

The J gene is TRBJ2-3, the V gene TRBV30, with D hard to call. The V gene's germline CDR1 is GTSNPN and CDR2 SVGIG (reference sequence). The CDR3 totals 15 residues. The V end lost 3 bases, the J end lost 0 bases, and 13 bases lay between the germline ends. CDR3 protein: CAWSKRADSTDTQYF. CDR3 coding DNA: TGTGCCTGGAGCAAAAGGGCGGACAGCACAGATACGCAGTATTTT.

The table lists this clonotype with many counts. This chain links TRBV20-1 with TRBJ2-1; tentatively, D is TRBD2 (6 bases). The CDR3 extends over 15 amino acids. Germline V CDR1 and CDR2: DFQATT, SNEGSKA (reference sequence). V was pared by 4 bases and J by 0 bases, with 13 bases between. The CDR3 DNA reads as TGCAGTGCTACTACACGACTAGACTCCTACAATGAGCAGTTCTTC. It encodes CSATTRLDSYNEQFF.

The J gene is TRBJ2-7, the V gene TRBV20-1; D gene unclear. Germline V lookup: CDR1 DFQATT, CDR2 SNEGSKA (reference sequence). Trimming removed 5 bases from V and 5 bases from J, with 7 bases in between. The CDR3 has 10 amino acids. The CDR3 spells CSAQQNEQYF. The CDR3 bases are TGCAGTGCTCAACAGAACGAGCAGTACTTC.

CDR3 nucleotides: TGTGCCAGCAGTTTCCCTGTGGAAAAACTGTTTTTT. It codes for CASSFPVEKLFF. The chain has TRBV6-6 and TRBJ1-4; D uncertain. Trimming took off 4 bases at V and 8 bases at J, with 8 bases between the two ends. The CDR3 has 12 amino acids. Per the germline V gene, CDR1 is MNHNY and CDR2 is SVGAGI (reference sequence).

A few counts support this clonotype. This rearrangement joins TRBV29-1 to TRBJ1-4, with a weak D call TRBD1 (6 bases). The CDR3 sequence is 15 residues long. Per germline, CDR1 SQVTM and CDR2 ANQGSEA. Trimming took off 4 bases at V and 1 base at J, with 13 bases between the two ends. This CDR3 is CSVGQGRVTNEKLFF. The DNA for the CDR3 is TGCAGCGTTGGGCAGGGGAGGGTAACTAATGAAAAACTGTTTTTT.

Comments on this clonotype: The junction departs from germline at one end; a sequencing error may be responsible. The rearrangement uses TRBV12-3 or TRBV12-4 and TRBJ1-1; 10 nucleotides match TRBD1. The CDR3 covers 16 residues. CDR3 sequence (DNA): TGTGCCAGCAGCTTAGCACGGACAGGGGGGGACACTGAAGCTTTCTTT. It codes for CASSLARTGGDTEAFF.

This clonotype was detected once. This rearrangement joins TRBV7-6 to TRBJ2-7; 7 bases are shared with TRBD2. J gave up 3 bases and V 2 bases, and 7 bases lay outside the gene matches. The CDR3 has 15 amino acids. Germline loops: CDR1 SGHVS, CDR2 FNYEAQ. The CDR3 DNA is TGTGCCAGCAGCTTATGGGCTAGCGGAAACTACGAGCAGTACTTC. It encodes CASSLWASGNYEQYF.

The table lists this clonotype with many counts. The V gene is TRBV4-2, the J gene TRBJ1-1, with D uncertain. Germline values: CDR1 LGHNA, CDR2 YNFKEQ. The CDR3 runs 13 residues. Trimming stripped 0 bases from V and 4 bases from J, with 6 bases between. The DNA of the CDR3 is TGTGCCAGCAGCCAAGAAGGGTTCACTGAAGCTTTCTTT. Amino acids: CASSQEGFTEAFF.

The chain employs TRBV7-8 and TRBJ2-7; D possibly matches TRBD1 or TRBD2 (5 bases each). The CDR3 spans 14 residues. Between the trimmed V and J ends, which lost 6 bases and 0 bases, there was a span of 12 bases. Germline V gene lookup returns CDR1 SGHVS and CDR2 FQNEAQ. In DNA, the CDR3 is TGTGCCAGCAGTACCCGGGACGACTCCTACGAGCAGTACTTC. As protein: CASSTRDDSYEQYF.

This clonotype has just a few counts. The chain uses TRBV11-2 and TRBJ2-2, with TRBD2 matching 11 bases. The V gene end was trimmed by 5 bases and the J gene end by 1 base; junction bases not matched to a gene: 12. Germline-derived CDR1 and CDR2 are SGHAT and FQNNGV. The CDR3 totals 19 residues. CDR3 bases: TGTGCCAGCAGCCCGCGACTAGCGGGACTCAATTTGAACACCGGGGAGCTGTTTTTT. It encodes CASSPRLAGLNLNTGELFF.

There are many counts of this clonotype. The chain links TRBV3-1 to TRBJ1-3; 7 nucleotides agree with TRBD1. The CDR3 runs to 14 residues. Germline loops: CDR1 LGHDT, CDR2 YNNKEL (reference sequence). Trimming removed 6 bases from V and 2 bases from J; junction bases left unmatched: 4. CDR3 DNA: TGTGCCAGCAGGGATACAGGGGCTGGAAACACCATATATTTT. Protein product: CASRDTGAGNTIYF. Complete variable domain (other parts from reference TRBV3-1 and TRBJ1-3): DTAVSQTPKYLVTQMGNDKSIKCEQNLGHDTMYWYKQDSKKFLKIMFSYNNKELIINETVPNRFSPKSPDKAHLNLHINSLELGDSAVYFCASRDTGAGNTIYFGEGSWLTVV.

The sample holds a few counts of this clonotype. In DNA form, the CDR3 reads TGCAGCGTTGAGAGGACAGGGAACCACGATGAGCAGTTCTTC. Amino acid sequence: CSVERTGNHDEQFF. The rearrangement joins TRBV29-1 to TRBJ2-1; 8 nucleotides align to TRBD1. J was trimmed by 8 bases and V by 3 bases; bases with no gene match: 9. There are 14 residues in the CDR3. Germline assignment: CDR1 SQVTM and CDR2 ANQGSEA.

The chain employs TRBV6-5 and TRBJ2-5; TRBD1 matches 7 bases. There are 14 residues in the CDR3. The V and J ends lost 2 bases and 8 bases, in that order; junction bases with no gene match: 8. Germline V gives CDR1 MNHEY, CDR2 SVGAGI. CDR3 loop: CASSYGDRPATQYF. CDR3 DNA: TGTGCCAGCAGTTACGGGGACAGACCCGCCACCCAGTACTTC.

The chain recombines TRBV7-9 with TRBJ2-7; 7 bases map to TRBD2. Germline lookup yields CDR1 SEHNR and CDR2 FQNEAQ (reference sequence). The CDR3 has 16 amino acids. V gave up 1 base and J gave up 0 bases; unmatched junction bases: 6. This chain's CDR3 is CASSLDWGGSSYEQYF. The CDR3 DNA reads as TGTGCCAGCAGCTTAGATTGGGGGGGGAGCTCCTACGAGCAGTACTTC.

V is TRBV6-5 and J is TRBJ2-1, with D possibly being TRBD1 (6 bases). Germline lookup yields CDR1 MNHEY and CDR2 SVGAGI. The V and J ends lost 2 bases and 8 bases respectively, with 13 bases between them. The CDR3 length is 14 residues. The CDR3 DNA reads TGTGCCAGCAGTTACACCCACAGGGACCATGAGCAGTTCTTC. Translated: CASSYTHRDHEQFF.

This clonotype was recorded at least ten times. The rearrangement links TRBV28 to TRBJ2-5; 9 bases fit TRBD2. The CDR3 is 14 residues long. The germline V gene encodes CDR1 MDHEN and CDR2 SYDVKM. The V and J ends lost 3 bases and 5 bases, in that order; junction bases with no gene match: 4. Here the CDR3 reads CASSFLAGRETQYF. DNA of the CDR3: TGTGCCAGCAGTTTTCTAGCGGGGAGGGAGACCCAGTACTTC. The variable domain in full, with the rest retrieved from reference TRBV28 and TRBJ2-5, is DVKVTQSSRYLVKRTGEKVFLECVQDMDHENMFWYRQDPGLGLRLIYFSYDVKMKEKGDIPEGYSVSREKKERFSLILESASTNQTSMYLCASSFLAGRETQYFGPGTRLLVL.

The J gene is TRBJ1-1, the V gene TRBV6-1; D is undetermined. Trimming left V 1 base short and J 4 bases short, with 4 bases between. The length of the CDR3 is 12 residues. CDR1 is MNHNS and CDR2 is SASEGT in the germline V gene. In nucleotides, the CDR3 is TGTGCCAGCAGTGAAGTGGCCACTGAAGCTTTCTTT. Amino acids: CASSEVATEAFF.

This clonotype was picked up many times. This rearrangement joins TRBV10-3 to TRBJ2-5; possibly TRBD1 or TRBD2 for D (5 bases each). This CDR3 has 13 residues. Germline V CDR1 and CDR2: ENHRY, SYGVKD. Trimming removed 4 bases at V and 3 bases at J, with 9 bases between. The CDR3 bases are TGTGCCATCAGTGGTGGGACGGAAGAGACCCAGTACTTC. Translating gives CAISGGTEETQYF.

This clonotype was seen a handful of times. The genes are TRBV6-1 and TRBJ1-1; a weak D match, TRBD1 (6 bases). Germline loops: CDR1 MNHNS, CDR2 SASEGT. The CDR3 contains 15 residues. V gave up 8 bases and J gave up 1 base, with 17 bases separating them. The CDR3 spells CASLTAGATNTEAFF. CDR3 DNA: TGTGCCAGCCTAACCGCGGGGGCTACGAACACTGAAGCTTTCTTT.

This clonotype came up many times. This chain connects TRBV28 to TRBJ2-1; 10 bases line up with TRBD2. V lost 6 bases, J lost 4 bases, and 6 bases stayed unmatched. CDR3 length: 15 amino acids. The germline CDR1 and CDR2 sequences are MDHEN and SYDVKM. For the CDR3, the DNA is TGTGCCAGCAGGCCCGGGACTAGCGCGTACAATGAGCAGTTCTTC. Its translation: CASRPGTSAYNEQFF.